The rows below give T cell receptor beta chains drawn from one sample of a study of blood T cell repertoires in COVID-19. Clones were read by immunoSEQ multiplex PCR, and TCRdb kept only the in-frame ones, dropping some. The sample carries more than 300,000 clones, around 87% recorded once. Material for sequencing was PBMCs or T cells enriched from blood (not recorded which). Receptor source: a man aged 40-49 years in a cohort exposed to, infected with or recovered from COVID-19 (not recorded which). Both conserved end residues are part of each CDR3. The D gene is left open where the match is weak. Only some rows state a clone size, as once, few, many or a class for expanded clones.

v_call	d_call	j_call	clone_size	cdr3_aa	cdr3_nt
TRBV3-1/TRBV3-2	.	TRBJ1-1	.	CASSQDQAGNTEAFF	TGTGCCAGCAGCCAAGACCAGGCGGGCAACACTGAAGCTTTCTTT
TRBV11-2	.	TRBJ1-5	.	CASSLGGTWDQPQHF	TGTGCCAGCAGCTTAGGAGGGACTTGGGATCAGCCCCAGCATTTT
TRBV6-6	TRBD2	TRBJ2-6	.	CASSLRTSGSSGANVLTF	TGTGCCAGCAGTCTCCGGACTAGCGGGAGTTCTGGGGCCAACGTCCTGACTTTC
TRBV21-1	.	TRBJ2-1	.	CASSKESSRSARCNEQFF	TGTGCCAGCAGCAAAGAGTCGAGCAGGTCGGCCCGATGCAATGAGCAGTTCTTC
TRBV27	TRBD1	TRBJ2-1	once	CASSFWGTGEGNEQFF	TGTGCCAGCAGTTTTTGGGGGACAGGTGAAGGAAATGAGCAGTTCTTC
TRBV5-1	.	TRBJ2-2	.	CASSQDGGFGGELFF	TGCGCCAGCAGCCAAGATGGGGGGTTTGGCGGGGAGCTGTTTTTT
TRBV10-3	.	TRBJ2-5	few	CATSDNQETQYF	TGTGCCACCTCGGACAACCAAGAGACCCAGTACTTC
TRBV6-1	TRBD1	TRBJ2-1	.	CASSDGTGGNEQFF	TGTGCCAGCAGTGACGGGACAGGGGGCAATGAGCAGTTCTTC
TRBV7-9	.	TRBJ1-1	.	CASSLGANTEAFF	TGTGCCAGCAGCTTAGGGGCGAACACTGAAGCTTTCTTT
TRBV5-4	.	TRBJ2-7	.	CASSWRSEDEQYF	TGTGCCAGCAGCTGGCGGTCGGAAGACGAGCAGTACTTC
TRBV11-3	.	TRBJ2-5	.	CASSLTSVRGETQYF	TGTGCCAGCAGCTTAACGTCCGTTAGAGGCGAGACCCAGTACTTC
TRBV11-3	TRBD1	TRBJ2-1	.	CASSPGTDNEQFF	TGTGCCAGCAGCCCAGGGACAGACAATGAGCAGTTCTTC
TRBV5-1	.	TRBJ1-2	.	CASSGRTNNYGYTF	TGCGCCAGCAGCGGAAGGACAAATAACTATGGCTACACCTTC
TRBV18	TRBD2	TRBJ2-7	.	CASSTSAGGPYEQYF	TGTGCCAGCTCAACGAGCGCGGGAGGGCCATACGAGCAGTACTTC
TRBV5-1	TRBD1	TRBJ2-3	.	CASSLDRGRPDTQYF	TGCGCCAGCAGCTTGGACAGGGGGCGCCCAGATACGCAGTATTTT
TRBV27	.	TRBJ1-6	.	CASARGEPNSPLHF	TGTGCCAGCGCCCGGGGGGAACCAAATTCACCCCTCCACTTT
TRBV7-8	TRBD1	TRBJ2-7	few	CASSLDRAYEQYF	TGTGCCAGCAGCTTGGACAGGGCCTACGAGCAGTACTTC
TRBV29-1	.	TRBJ1-1	.	CSVEDRVNTEAFF	TGCAGCGTTGAAGACAGGGTGAACACTGAAGCTTTCTTT
TRBV9	.	TRBJ2-1	.	CASSVTGLRGNEQFF	TGTGCCAGCAGCGTAACGGGACTCCGAGGCAATGAGCAGTTCTTC
TRBV3-1/TRBV3-2	TRBD1	TRBJ1-2	.	CASSQPGQGGYGYTF	TGTGCCAGCAGCCAACCGGGACAGGGCGGCTATGGCTACACCTTC
TRBV7-9	TRBD1	TRBJ1-2	.	CASSLETGGLGYTF	TGTGCCAGCAGCTTAGAGACAGGGGGCCTTGGCTACACCTTC
TRBV20-1	TRBD1	TRBJ1-6	.	CSASSGTANSPLHF	TGCAGTGCTAGTTCCGGGACAGCCAATTCACCCCTCCACTTT
TRBV2	TRBD1	TRBJ2-7	.	CASSGFQGAREQYF	TGTGCCAGCAGTGGGTTCCAGGGGGCGCGCGAGCAGTACTTC
TRBV11-2	TRBD1	TRBJ1-3	.	CASSRQGESGNTIYF	TGTGCCAGCAGCCGACAGGGCGAATCTGGAAACACCATATATTTT
TRBV24-1	TRBD1	TRBJ1-2	.	CATSDPGQLIGYTF	TGTGCCACCAGTGATCCGGGACAGTTGATTGGCTACACCTTC
TRBV5-5	.	TRBJ2-5	.	CASSPGQETQYF	TGTGCCAGCAGCCCGGGGCAAGAGACCCAGTACTTC
TRBV7-8	TRBD2	TRBJ2-1	.	CASSLTTSGYNEQFF	TGTGCCAGCAGCTTAACGACTAGCGGGTACAATGAGCAGTTCTTC
TRBV7-2	.	TRBJ1-5	.	CASSLPNQPQHF	TGTGCCAGCAGCTTACCGAATCAGCCCCAGCATTTT
TRBV5-1	TRBD2	TRBJ2-3	.	CASSLGGRVTDTQYF	TGCGCCAGCAGCTTGGGAGGGAGGGTCACAGATACGCAGTATTTT
TRBV5-6	.	TRBJ2-3	.	CASSRPQQGQYF	TGTGCCAGCAGTCGCCCCCAGCAGGGGCAGTATTTT
TRBV28	TRBD1	TRBJ1-5	.	CASRLQGAGQPQHF	TGTGCCAGCAGGCTACAGGGGGCAGGGCAGCCCCAGCATTTT
TRBV5-1	.	TRBJ1-4	.	CASSSTWGQGNEKLFF	TGCGCCAGCAGCTCGACTTGGGGGCAGGGTAATGAAAAACTGTTTTTT
TRBV29-1	.	TRBJ2-2	.	CSVGLPGQNTGELFF	TGCAGCGTTGGACTCCCGGGACAGAACACCGGGGAGCTGTTTTTT
TRBV11-2	.	TRBJ2-4	.	CASSLGLQNIQYF	TGTGCCAGCAGCTTAGGCCTACAAAACATTCAGTACTTC
TRBV6-5	.	TRBJ2-3	.	CASSYSYRGLTDTQYF	TGTGCCAGCAGTTACTCGTACAGGGGACTCACAGATACGCAGTATTTT
TRBV7-2	TRBD1	TRBJ1-4	few	CASSQTGGPNEKLFF	TGTGCCAGCAGCCAAACAGGGGGCCCTAATGAAAAACTGTTTTTT
TRBV4-1	.	TRBJ1-2	.	CASSQEGGVNYGYTF	TGCGCCAGCAGCCAAGAGGGAGGGGTTAACTATGGCTACACCTTC
TRBV2	.	TRBJ2-5	once	CASGQSEETQYF	TGTGCCAGCGGACAATCGGAAGAGACCCAGTACTTC
TRBV16	TRBD2	TRBJ2-1	.	CASSQGTRSSGYNEQFF	TGTGCCAGCAGCCAGGGCACTCGGTCTAGCGGTTACAATGAGCAGTTCTTC
TRBV27	.	TRBJ1-3	.	CASGLTASGNTIYF	TGTGCCAGCGGGTTGACAGCCTCTGGAAACACCATATATTTT
TRBV5-1	TRBD2	TRBJ2-1	.	CASSLTSATYNEQFF	TGCGCCAGCAGCTTGACTAGCGCTACCTACAATGAGCAGTTCTTC
TRBV6-5	TRBD1	TRBJ1-1	.	CANRALDRDGTEAFF	TGTGCCAACAGAGCCTTAGACAGGGACGGCACTGAAGCTTTCTTT
TRBV25-1	TRBD1	TRBJ1-2	.	CASSVPGTGGRGYTF	TGTGCCAGCAGTGTCCCCGGGACAGGGGGCCGCGGCTACACCTTC
TRBV30	TRBD2	TRBJ2-1	.	CAWIWTSGSGEQFF	TGTGCCTGGATTTGGACTAGCGGGAGCGGTGAGCAGTTCTTC
TRBV3-1/TRBV3-2	TRBD1	TRBJ1-2	.	CASSHLTTGNYGYTF	TGTGCCAGCAGCCACCTTACGACAGGGAACTATGGCTACACCTTC
TRBV19	.	TRBJ2-1	.	CASSIVASGGSYNEQFF	TGTGCCAGTAGTATAGTCGCCAGCGGCGGTTCCTACAATGAGCAGTTCTTC
TRBV15	.	TRBJ2-7	.	CATSREGVNYEQYF	TGTGCCACCAGCAGAGAGGGAGTTAACTACGAGCAGTACTTC
TRBV21-1	.	TRBJ1-4	.	CASLWAGVREKLFF	TGTGCCAGCCTTTGGGCGGGGGTAAGGGAAAAACTGTTTTTT
TRBV19	.	TRBJ2-1	.	CASSIDGGGGYNEQFF	TGTGCCAGTAGTATAGATGGGGGAGGGGGTTACAATGAGCAGTTCTTC
TRBV24-1	TRBD2	TRBJ2-6	.	CATSGGLGANVLTF	TGTGCCACCAGCGGGGGGTTAGGGGCCAACGTCCTGACTTTC
TRBV9	TRBD2	TRBJ2-3	.	CASSVKSGISTDTQYF	TGTGCCAGCAGCGTAAAAAGCGGGATTTCCACAGATACGCAGTATTTT
TRBV4-2	TRBD2	TRBJ2-7	.	CASSQAERAGGPLEQYF	TGTGCCAGCAGCCAAGCGGAGCGGGCGGGAGGGCCTCTCGAGCAGTACTTC
TRBV18	TRBD1	TRBJ1-5	.	CASSQGGGQPQHF	TGTGCCAGCTCCCAGGGGGGCGGGCAGCCCCAGCATTTT
TRBV28	.	TRBJ1-5	.	CASSTGRQPQHF	TGTGCCAGCAGTACAGGGCGACAGCCCCAGCATTTT
TRBV18	.	TRBJ2-5	.	CASSPNIEETQYF	TGTGCCAGCTCACCCAATATAGAAGAGACCCAGTACTTC